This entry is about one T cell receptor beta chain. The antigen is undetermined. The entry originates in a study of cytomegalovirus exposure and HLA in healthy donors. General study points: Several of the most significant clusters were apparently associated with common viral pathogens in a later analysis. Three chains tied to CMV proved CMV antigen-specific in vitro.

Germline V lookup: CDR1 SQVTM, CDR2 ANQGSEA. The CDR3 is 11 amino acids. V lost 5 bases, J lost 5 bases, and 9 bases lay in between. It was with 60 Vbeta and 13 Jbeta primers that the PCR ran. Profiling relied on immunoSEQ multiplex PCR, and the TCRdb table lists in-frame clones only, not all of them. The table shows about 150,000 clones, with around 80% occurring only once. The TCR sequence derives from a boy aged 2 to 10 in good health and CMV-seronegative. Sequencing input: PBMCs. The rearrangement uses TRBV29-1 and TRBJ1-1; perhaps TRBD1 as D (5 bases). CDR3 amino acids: CSVIRGTEAFF. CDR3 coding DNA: TGCAGCGTTATAAGGGGTACTGAAGCTTTCTTT.